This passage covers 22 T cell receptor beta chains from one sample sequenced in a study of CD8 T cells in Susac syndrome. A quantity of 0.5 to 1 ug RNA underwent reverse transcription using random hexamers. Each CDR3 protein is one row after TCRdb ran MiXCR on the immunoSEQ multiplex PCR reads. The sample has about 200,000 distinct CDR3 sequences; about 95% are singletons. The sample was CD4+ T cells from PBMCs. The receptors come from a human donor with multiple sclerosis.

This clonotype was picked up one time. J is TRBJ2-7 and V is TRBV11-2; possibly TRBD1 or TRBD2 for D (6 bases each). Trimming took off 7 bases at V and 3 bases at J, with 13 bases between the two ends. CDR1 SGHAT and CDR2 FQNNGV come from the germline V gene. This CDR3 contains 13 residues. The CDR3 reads CASTGGLYYEQYF. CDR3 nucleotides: TGTGCCAGCACCGGGGGCCTCTACTACGAGCAGTACTTC.

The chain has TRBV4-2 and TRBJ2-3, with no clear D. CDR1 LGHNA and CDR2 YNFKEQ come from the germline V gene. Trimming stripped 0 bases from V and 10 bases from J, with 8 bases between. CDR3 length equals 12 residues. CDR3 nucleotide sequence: TGTGCCAGCAGCCAAGACGTCCCCCCGCAGTATTTT. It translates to CASSQDVPPQYF.

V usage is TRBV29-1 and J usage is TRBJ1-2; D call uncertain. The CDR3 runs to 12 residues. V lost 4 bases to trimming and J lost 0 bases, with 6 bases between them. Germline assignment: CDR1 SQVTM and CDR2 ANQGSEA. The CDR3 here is CSVGEPNYGYTF. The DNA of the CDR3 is TGCAGCGTTGGCGAGCCTAACTATGGCTACACCTTC.

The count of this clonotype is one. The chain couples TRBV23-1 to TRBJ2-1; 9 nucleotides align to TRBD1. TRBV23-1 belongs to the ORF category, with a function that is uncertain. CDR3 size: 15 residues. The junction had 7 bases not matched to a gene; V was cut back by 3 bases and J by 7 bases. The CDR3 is CASSQPGQGPNEQFF. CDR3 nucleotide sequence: TGCGCCAGCAGTCAGCCGGGACAGGGTCCAAATGAGCAGTTCTTC.

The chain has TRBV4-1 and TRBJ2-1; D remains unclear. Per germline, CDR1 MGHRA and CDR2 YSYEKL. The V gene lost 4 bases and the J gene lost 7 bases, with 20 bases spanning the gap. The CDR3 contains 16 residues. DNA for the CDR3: TGCGCCAGCAGCCGGACCGGGCAACTCCGTGTGAATGAGCAGTTCTTC. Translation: CASSRTGQLRVNEQFF.

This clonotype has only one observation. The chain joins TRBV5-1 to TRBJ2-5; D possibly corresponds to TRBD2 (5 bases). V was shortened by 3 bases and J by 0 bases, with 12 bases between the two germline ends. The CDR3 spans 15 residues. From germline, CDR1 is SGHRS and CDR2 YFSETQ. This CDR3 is CASSSGKGYQETQYF. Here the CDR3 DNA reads TGCGCCAGCAGCTCCGGGAAGGGTTACCAAGAGACCCAGTACTTC.

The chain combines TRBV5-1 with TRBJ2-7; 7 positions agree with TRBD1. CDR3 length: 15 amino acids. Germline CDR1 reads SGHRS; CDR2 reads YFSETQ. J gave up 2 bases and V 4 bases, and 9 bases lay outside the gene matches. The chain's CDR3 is CASSVGQQIPYEQYF. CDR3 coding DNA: TGCGCCAGCAGCGTGGGACAGCAGATCCCCTACGAGCAGTACTTC. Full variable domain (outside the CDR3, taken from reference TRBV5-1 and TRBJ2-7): KAGVTQTPRYLIKTRGQQVTLSCSPISGHRSVSWYQQTPGQGLQFLFEYFSETQRNKGNFPGRFSGRQFSNSRSEMNVSTLELGDSALYLCASSVGQQIPYEQYFGPGTRLTVT.

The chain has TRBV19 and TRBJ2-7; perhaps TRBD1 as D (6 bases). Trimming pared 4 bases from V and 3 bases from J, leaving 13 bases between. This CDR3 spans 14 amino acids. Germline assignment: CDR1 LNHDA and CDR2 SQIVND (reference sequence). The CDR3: CASSSRGWGYEQYF. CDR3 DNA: TGTGCCAGTAGTAGCAGGGGCTGGGGCTACGAGCAGTACTTC. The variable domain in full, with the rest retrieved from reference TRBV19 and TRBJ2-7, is DGGITQSPKYLFRKEGQNVTLSCEQNLNHDAMYWYRQDPGQGLRLIYYSQIVNDFQKGDIAEGYSVSREKKESFPLTVTSAQKNPTAFYLCASSSRGWGYEQYFGPGTRLTVT.

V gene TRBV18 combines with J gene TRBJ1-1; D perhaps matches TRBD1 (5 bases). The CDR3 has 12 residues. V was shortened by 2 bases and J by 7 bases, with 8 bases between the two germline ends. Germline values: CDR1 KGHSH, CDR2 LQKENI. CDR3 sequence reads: CASSPTGLEAFF. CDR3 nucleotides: TGTGCCAGCTCACCAACGGGACTTGAAGCTTTCTTT.

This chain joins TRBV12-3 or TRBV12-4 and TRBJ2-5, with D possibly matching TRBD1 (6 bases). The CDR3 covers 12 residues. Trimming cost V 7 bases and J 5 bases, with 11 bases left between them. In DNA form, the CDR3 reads TGTGCCAGCAACGAGCAGGGGGAGACCCAGTACTTC. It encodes CASNEQGETQYF.

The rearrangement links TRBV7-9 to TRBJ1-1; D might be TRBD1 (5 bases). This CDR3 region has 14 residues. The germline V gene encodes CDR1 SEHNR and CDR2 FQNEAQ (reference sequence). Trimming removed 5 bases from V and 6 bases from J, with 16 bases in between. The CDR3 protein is CASSPGPLLAEAFF. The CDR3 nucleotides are TGTGCCAGCAGCCCGGGACCCCTTCTGGCTGAAGCTTTCTTT.

CDR3: CASTRAGVQETQYF. As DNA, the CDR3 is TGTGCCAGCACCAGGGCCGGGGTACAAGAGACCCAGTACTTC. The chain combines TRBV7-2 with TRBJ2-5; D possibly uses TRBD1 or TRBD2 (5 bases each). The germline V gene encodes CDR1 SGHTA and CDR2 FQGNSA. Trimming took 7 bases from V and 2 from J, leaving 14 bases between them. The CDR3 is 14 amino acids.

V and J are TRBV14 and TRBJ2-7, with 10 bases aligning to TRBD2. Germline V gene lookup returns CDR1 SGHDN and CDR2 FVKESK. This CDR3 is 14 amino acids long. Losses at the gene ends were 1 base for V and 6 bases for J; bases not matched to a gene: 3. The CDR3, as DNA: TGTGCCAGCAGCCAAGGACTAGCGGGTGGCGAGCAGTACTTC. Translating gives CASSQGLAGGEQYF.

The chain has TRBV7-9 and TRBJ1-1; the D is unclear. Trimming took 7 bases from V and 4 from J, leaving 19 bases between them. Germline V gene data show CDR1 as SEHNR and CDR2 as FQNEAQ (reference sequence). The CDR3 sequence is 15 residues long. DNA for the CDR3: TGTGCCAGCAACCCCGGATCGGGCTTTGGCACTGAAGCTTTCTTT. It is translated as CASNPGSGFGTEAFF.

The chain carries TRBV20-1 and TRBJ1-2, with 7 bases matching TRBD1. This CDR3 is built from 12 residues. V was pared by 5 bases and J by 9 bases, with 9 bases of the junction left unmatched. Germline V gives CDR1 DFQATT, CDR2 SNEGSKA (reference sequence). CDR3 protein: CSAYTGVESYTF. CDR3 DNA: TGCAGTGCTTACACAGGGGTCGAGAGCTACACCTTC.

CDR3 residues: CSAPGSGRGYEQYF. The CDR3 DNA reads as TGCAGTGCCCCGGGGAGCGGGAGGGGATACGAGCAGTACTTC. The V and J genes are TRBV20-1 and TRBJ2-7, with 10 bases aligning to TRBD2. The CDR3 is 14 amino acids. From germline, CDR1 is DFQATT and CDR2 SNEGSKA (reference sequence). V shed 6 bases and J 4 bases; nucleotides not matched to a gene: 9.

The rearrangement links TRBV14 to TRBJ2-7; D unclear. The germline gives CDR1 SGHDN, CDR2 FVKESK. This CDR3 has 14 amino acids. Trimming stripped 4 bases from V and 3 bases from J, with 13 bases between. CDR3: CASSRLSTGYEQYF. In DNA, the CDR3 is TGTGCCAGCAGCCGACTGTCTACGGGCTACGAGCAGTACTTC.

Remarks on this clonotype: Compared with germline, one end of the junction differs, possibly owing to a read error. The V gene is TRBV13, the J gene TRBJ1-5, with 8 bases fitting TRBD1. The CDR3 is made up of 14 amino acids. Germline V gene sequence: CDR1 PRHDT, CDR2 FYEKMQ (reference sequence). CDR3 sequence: CASSIGQGAQPQHF. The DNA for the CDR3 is TGTGCCAGCAGCATAGGACAGGGCGCGCAGCCCCAGCATTTT.

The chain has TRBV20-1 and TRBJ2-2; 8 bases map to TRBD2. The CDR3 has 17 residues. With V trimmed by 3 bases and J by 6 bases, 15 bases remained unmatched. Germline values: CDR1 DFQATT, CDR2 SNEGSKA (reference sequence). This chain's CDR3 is CSASSVSGGRRAGELFF. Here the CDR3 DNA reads TGCAGTGCTAGTAGCGTTTCGGGCGGGAGGAGGGCCGGGGAGCTGTTTTTT.

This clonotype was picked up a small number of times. In nucleotides, the CDR3 is TGTGCCAGCAGCCAGGAAGGAGTGAACTATGGCTACACCTTC. Translation gives CASSQEGVNYGYTF. The V and J genes are TRBV4-2 and TRBJ1-2, with no clear D. The V and J ends lost 3 bases and 2 bases respectively, with 10 bases between them. Germline CDR1 LGHNA, CDR2 YNFKEQ. The CDR3 contains 14 residues.

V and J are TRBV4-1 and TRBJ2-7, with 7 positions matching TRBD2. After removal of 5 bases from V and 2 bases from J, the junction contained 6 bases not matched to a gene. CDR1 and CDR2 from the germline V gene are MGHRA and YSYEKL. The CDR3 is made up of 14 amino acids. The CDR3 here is CASSSGGVPYEQYF. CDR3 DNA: TGCGCCAGCAGCTCGGGAGGAGTTCCCTACGAGCAGTACTTC.

CDR3: CATSRFSRDTNTGELFF. CDR3 sequence (DNA): TGTGCCACCAGCAGATTTTCCCGGGATACAAACACCGGGGAGCTGTTTTTT. The chain links TRBV15 to TRBJ2-2, with D perhaps TRBD2 (5 bases). Trimming stripped 2 bases from V and 2 bases from J, with 15 bases between. This CDR3 region has 17 residues. CDR1 LNHNV and CDR2 YYDKDF come from the germline V gene (reference sequence).